These 10 T cell receptor beta chains were sequenced from one sample in a study (dated by TCRdb to 2015 to 2017). The library was built by means of 5' RACE. The instrument given in TCRdb is Illumina MiSeq. Clones were called with MiXCR by TCRdb after fastp trimmed the public reads at Q25, and only in-frame beta chains were retained. Rows are combined by CDR3 protein, so each entry shows the most common genes and DNA. The sample records about 23,000 distinct CDR3 sequences, about 31% of which are singletons. The ten largest clones capture 2% to 2.5% of the sample. The sequenced material came from tumor-infiltrating naive CD4+ T cells sorted from the breast tumor. The sample's cell subset or site label is to be understood as: naive CD4+ T cells, CD4+CD45RA+CD25-. Receptors were obtained from a female donor with breast cancer.

As for this clonotype: A read error may explain this, as a much larger clone is one base away. This is likely a read error, given that the CDR3 carries no conserved phenylalanine or tryptophan at its end. J is TRBJ1-1 and V is TRBV7-6; TRBD1 might be the D (6 bases). Germline CDR1 is SGHVS and CDR2 is FNYEAQ. The V gene lost 0 bases and the J gene lost 4 bases, with 12 bases spanning the gap. This CDR3 has 15 amino acids. The CDR3 nucleotides are TGTGCCAGCAGCTTAGCGGGAGGGGGGGGCACTGAAGCTTTCGTT. Amino acid sequence: CASSLAGGGGTEAFV.

In this sample, this clonotype turned up a few times. The CDR3 loop reads CATVDDRGVSYGYTF. The CDR3, as DNA: TGTGCCACCGTGGATGACAGGGGGGTGAGCTATGGCTACACCTTC. The chain carries TRBV6-5 and TRBJ1-2; 9 nucleotides line up with TRBD1. Germline trimming cut 10 bases from V and 4 bases from J; bases unmatched to any gene: 13. CDR1 MNHEY and CDR2 SVGAGI come from the germline V gene. The CDR3 sequence is 15 residues long.

This clonotype is medium-sized within its sample. The chain is built from TRBV5-1 and TRBJ2-7; 11 bases align to TRBD2. CDR3 length equals 15 residues. V was pared by 5 bases and J by 1 base, with 5 bases of the junction left unmatched. Germline V gene sequence: CDR1 SGHRS, CDR2 YFSETQ. The CDR3 bases are TGCGCCAGCAGTCACACTAGCGGGGGATCCTACGAGCAGTACTTC. Amino acid sequence: CASSHTSGGSYEQYF.

As to this clonotype: The conserved phenylalanine or tryptophan normally closing the CDR3 is absent here, so this likely arose from a read error. The DNA is left out, because the CDR3 cannot be placed on it with certainty; the CDR3 is given as TCRdb lists it. The J gene is TRBJ2-3, the V gene TRBV7-2. The CDR3 is 15 residues long, counting both termini. Germline CDR1 is SGHTA and CDR2 is FQGNSA. This chain's CDR3 is CASSLSTANTDTQNV.

This clonotype was picked up many times. The chain couples TRBV5-1 to TRBJ2-3; D gene ambiguous. From germline, CDR1 is SGHRS and CDR2 YFSETQ. The CDR3 totals 13 residues. V was shortened by 3 bases and J by 1 base, with 6 bases between the two germline ends. The CDR3 loop reads CASSSDGTDTQYF. CDR3 DNA sequence: TGCGCCAGCAGCTCGGATGGCACAGATACGCAGTATTTT. The full variable domain, its missing parts supplied by reference TRBV5-1 and TRBJ2-3, is KAGVTQTPRYLIKTRGQQVTLSCSPISGHRSVSWYQQTPGQGLQFLFEYFSETQRNKGNFPGRFSGRQFSNSRSEMNVSTLELGDSALYLCASSSDGTDTQYFGPGTRLTVL.

At least ten counts were recorded for this clonotype. The CDR3: CASSLSRQGGPWNSPLHF. For the CDR3, the DNA is TGTGCCAGCAGTTTAAGCCGACAGGGGGGCCCTTGGAATTCACCCCTCCACTTT. V and J are TRBV6-5 and TRBJ1-6; 9 bases align to TRBD1. Germline CDR1 reads MNHEY; CDR2 reads SVGAGI. Trimming removed 4 bases from V and 7 bases from J; junction bases left unmatched: 14. CDR3 length: 18 residues.

Ten or more counts support this clonotype. The chain couples TRBV20-1 to TRBJ1-6; TRBD1 is a possible D gene (6 bases). The CDR3 is 12 amino acids. The germline gives CDR1 DFQATT, CDR2 SNEGSKA (reference sequence). V was cut by 4 bases and J by 10 bases, with 11 bases left in between. CDR3 bases: TGCAGTGCTAACAGGGCTGGGTCACCCCTCCACTTT. It encodes CSANRAGSPLHF.

The table lists this clonotype with many counts. The chain uses TRBV24-1 and TRBJ2-1, with D perhaps TRBD1 (5 bases). There are 15 residues in the CDR3. Germline CDR1 is KGHDR and CDR2 is SFDVKD. Trimming shortened V by 6 bases and J by 5 bases, and 16 bases separated the two germline ends. The CDR3, as DNA: TGTGCCACCAGTCAGGGCTTCGCAGGAAACAATGAGCAGTTCTTC. This translates into CATSQGFAGNNEQFF.

There are many counts of this clonotype. V and J are TRBV5-6 and TRBJ1-2; 7 nucleotides agree with TRBD1. With 2 bases clipped from V and 4 bases from J, the junction kept 8 bases outside the gene matches. CDR1 is SGHDT, CDR2 YYEEEE, per germline. The CDR3 runs to 15 residues. Here the CDR3 reads CASSFGQVVGYGYTF. CDR3 coding DNA: TGTGCCAGCAGCTTCGGACAGGTGGTAGGCTATGGCTACACCTTC.

This clonotype is classed as medium-sized. The CDR3 is CASSRLAGGNDEQFF. The CDR3, as DNA: TGTGCCAGCAGCCGACTAGCGGGAGGGAACGATGAGCAGTTCTTC. This rearrangement joins TRBV6-5 to TRBJ2-1, with 14 bases matching TRBD2. V was clipped by 6 bases and J by 8 bases; unmatched bases: 6. Per germline, CDR1 MNHEY and CDR2 SVGAGI. The CDR3 covers 15 residues.